Listed below are T cell receptor beta chains from one sample, sequenced in a study of long-term antiretroviral therapy in people with HIV. Repertoires were generated with immunoSEQ multiplex PCR, while TCRdb's copy carries only in-frame clones and drops some. The data contain 25,000 to 35,000 clones, around 97% of them singletons. The specimen comprised unsorted PBMCs, sampled 6.9 years after starting antiretroviral therapy. All receptors derive from a man aged 25-40 years with HIV. The CDR3 runs from the conserved cysteine through the conserved F or W. The order of the fields is D gene, CDR3 length, clone size, V gene, J gene, CDR3 protein, CDR3 DNA. D genes are given only for firm matches. Clone size is shown for a subset of rows, as once, few, many or a class of expanded clone.

D gene: TRBD2
CDR3 length: 18
clone size: NA
V gene: TRBV7-2
J gene: TRBJ2-2
CDR3 protein: CASSLARTSGGNTGELFF
CDR3 DNA: TGTGCCAGCAGCTTGGCTAGGACTAGCGGGGGGAACACCGGGGAGCTGTTTTTT

D gene: NA
CDR3 length: 14
clone size: NA
V gene: TRBV30
J gene: TRBJ2-7
CDR3 protein: CAWSAGTHSYEQYF
CDR3 DNA: TGTGCCTGGAGTGCTGGGACGCATTCCTACGAGCAGTACTTC

D gene: NA
CDR3 length: 14
clone size: NA
V gene: TRBV15
J gene: TRBJ2-1
CDR3 protein: CATSRDGTSEVQFF
CDR3 DNA: TGTGCCACCAGCAGAGATGGGACCTCTGAGGTCCAGTTCTTC

D gene: NA
CDR3 length: 13
clone size: NA
V gene: TRBV6-1
J gene: TRBJ2-3
CDR3 protein: CASTQEGGDTQYF
CDR3 DNA: TGTGCCAGCACACAAGAGGGGGGGGATACGCAGTATTTT

D gene: NA
CDR3 length: 13
clone size: NA
V gene: TRBV5-1
J gene: TRBJ1-1
CDR3 protein: CASSLDPNTEAFF
CDR3 DNA: TGCGCCAGCAGCTTGGACCCGAACACTGAAGCTTTCTTT

D gene: NA
CDR3 length: 16
clone size: NA
V gene: TRBV19
J gene: TRBJ2-7
CDR3 protein: CARWNMCLTTAYEQYF
CDR3 DNA: TGTGCCAGATGGAATATGTGCCTAACAACAGCTTACGAGCAGTACTTC

D gene: TRBD1
CDR3 length: 15
clone size: NA
V gene: TRBV27
J gene: TRBJ1-2
CDR3 protein: CASSSRTGLLYGYTF
CDR3 DNA: TGTGCCAGCAGTTCCCGGACAGGGCTCCTCTATGGCTACACCTTC

D gene: TRBD1
CDR3 length: 15
clone size: NA
V gene: TRBV12-5
J gene: TRBJ2-6
CDR3 protein: CASGLDRVGANVLTF
CDR3 DNA: TGTGCTAGTGGCTTGGACAGGGTCGGGGCCAACGTCCTGACTTTC

D gene: NA
CDR3 length: 17
clone size: once
V gene: TRBV13
J gene: TRBJ1-1
CDR3 protein: CASSSLPKGPQGTEAFF
CDR3 DNA: TGTGCCAGCAGCTCGCTCCCAAAGGGTCCCCAAGGGACTGAAGCTTTCTTT

D gene: NA
CDR3 length: 15
clone size: NA
V gene: TRBV9
J gene: TRBJ2-7
CDR3 protein: CASSVAMDKTYEQYF
CDR3 DNA: TGTGCCAGCAGCGTAGCGATGGACAAAACCTACGAGCAGTACTTC

D gene: NA
CDR3 length: 14
clone size: NA
V gene: TRBV14
J gene: TRBJ2-2
CDR3 protein: CASSRFQGSGELFF
CDR3 DNA: TGTGCCAGCAGCCGGTTCCAGGGCTCCGGGGAGCTGTTTTTT

D gene: TRBD2
CDR3 length: 14
clone size: NA
V gene: TRBV9
J gene: TRBJ2-1
CDR3 protein: CASSVGVAGREQFF
CDR3 DNA: TGTGCTAGCAGCGTAGGGGTAGCGGGAAGGGAGCAGTTCTTC

D gene: TRBD2
CDR3 length: 14
clone size: NA
V gene: TRBV19
J gene: TRBJ2-7
CDR3 protein: CASSSTGGSYEQYF
CDR3 DNA: TGTGCCAGTAGTTCGACGGGGGGATCCTACGAGCAGTACTTC

D gene: TRBD2
CDR3 length: 19
clone size: NA
V gene: TRBV30
J gene: TRBJ2-7
CDR3 protein: CAWSFSSGLAGGPSHEQYF
CDR3 DNA: TGTGCCTGGAGTTTTTCCTCTGGACTAGCGGGAGGGCCTAGCCACGAGCAGTACTTC

D gene: NA
CDR3 length: 14
clone size: NA
V gene: TRBV25-1
J gene: TRBJ1-1
CDR3 protein: CASSGQTPYTEAFF
CDR3 DNA: TGTGCCAGCAGTGGACAGACGCCATACACTGAAGCTTTCTTT

D gene: TRBD2
CDR3 length: 15
clone size: NA
V gene: TRBV19
J gene: TRBJ2-5
CDR3 protein: CASSTTGTNQETQYF
CDR3 DNA: TGTGCCAGTAGTACCACCGGGACTAACCAAGAGACCCAGTACTTC

D gene: NA
CDR3 length: 14
clone size: NA
V gene: TRBV6-5
J gene: TRBJ2-7
CDR3 protein: CASSSQGGIYEQYF
CDR3 DNA: TGTGCCAGCAGTTCCCAGGGGGGTATTTACGAGCAGTACTTC

D gene: NA
CDR3 length: 14
clone size: NA
V gene: TRBV5-1
J gene: TRBJ1-1
CDR3 protein: CASGNLQGSTEAFF
CDR3 DNA: TGCGCCAGCGGGAACTTACAGGGAAGCACTGAAGCTTTCTTT

D gene: TRBD1
CDR3 length: 17
clone size: NA
V gene: TRBV19
J gene: TRBJ2-7
CDR3 protein: CASSIHGSTGGMYEQYF
CDR3 DNA: TGTGCCAGTAGTATACACGGCTCGACAGGGGGTATGTACGAGCAGTACTTC

D gene: NA
CDR3 length: 14
clone size: NA
V gene: TRBV6-5
J gene: TRBJ2-7
CDR3 protein: CASSYSGGTYEQYF
CDR3 DNA: TGTGCCAGCAGTTACTCGGGGGGTACCTACGAGCAGTACTTC

D gene: NA
CDR3 length: 15
clone size: NA
V gene: TRBV27
J gene: TRBJ2-7
CDR3 protein: CASSFSGVSSYEQYF
CDR3 DNA: TGTGCCAGCAGTTTTTCCGGGGTTAGCTCCTACGAGCAGTACTTC

D gene: TRBD2
CDR3 length: 12
clone size: once
V gene: TRBV29-1
J gene: TRBJ2-2
CDR3 protein: CGGDSFTGELFF
CDR3 DNA: TGCGGGGGGGACTCTTTCACCGGGGAGCTGTTTTTT

D gene: NA
CDR3 length: 14
clone size: NA
V gene: TRBV2
J gene: TRBJ2-2
CDR3 protein: CASIRGPYNGELFF
CDR3 DNA: TGTGCCAGCATCCGAGGGCCGTACAACGGGGAGCTGTTTTTT

D gene: NA
CDR3 length: 17
clone size: NA
V gene: TRBV10-3
J gene: TRBJ2-7
CDR3 protein: CAISQRLTPTSGDEQYF
CDR3 DNA: TGTGCCATCAGTCAAAGACTCACTCCTACGAGCGGCGACGAGCAGTACTTC

D gene: NA
CDR3 length: 13
clone size: once
V gene: TRBV9
J gene: TRBJ2-3
CDR3 protein: CASSVGGTDTQYF
CDR3 DNA: TGTGCCAGCAGCGTAGGGGGTACCGATACGCAGTATTTT

D gene: NA
CDR3 length: 16
clone size: NA
V gene: TRBV5-6
J gene: TRBJ2-1
CDR3 protein: CASSLSGSSSYNEQFF
CDR3 DNA: TGTGCCAGCAGCTTGAGTGGGTCCAGCTCCTACAATGAGCAGTTCTTC

D gene: NA
CDR3 length: 15
clone size: NA
V gene: TRBV5-6
J gene: TRBJ1-2
CDR3 protein: CASSPGEALRYGYTF
CDR3 DNA: TGTGCCAGCAGCCCCGGCGAGGCTCTTCGGTATGGCTACACCTTC

D gene: TRBD1
CDR3 length: 15
clone size: once
V gene: TRBV18
J gene: TRBJ1-1
CDR3 protein: CASSPSTGLNTEAFF
CDR3 DNA: TGTGCCAGCTCACCCTCGACAGGGCTGAACACTGAAGCTTTCTTT

D gene: NA
CDR3 length: 12
clone size: NA
V gene: TRBV29-1
J gene: TRBJ2-7
CDR3 protein: CSVFSRAHEQYF
CDR3 DNA: TGCAGCGTGTTCTCCAGGGCCCACGAGCAGTACTTC

D gene: NA
CDR3 length: 13
clone size: NA
V gene: TRBV27
J gene: TRBJ1-2
CDR3 protein: CASRGGLIYGYTF
CDR3 DNA: TGTGCCAGCAGAGGGGGACTGATCTATGGCTACACCTTC

D gene: NA
CDR3 length: 13
clone size: NA
V gene: TRBV12-5
J gene: TRBJ2-3
CDR3 protein: CASGLEFLDTQYF
CDR3 DNA: TGTGCTAGTGGTTTAGAGTTTTTGGATACGCAGTATTTT

D gene: NA
CDR3 length: 14
clone size: NA
V gene: TRBV9
J gene: TRBJ2-3
CDR3 protein: CASSARQGTDTQYF
CDR3 DNA: TGTGCCAGCAGCGCTCGACAGGGCACAGATACGCAGTATTTT

D gene: TRBD2
CDR3 length: 15
clone size: NA
V gene: TRBV29-1
J gene: TRBJ2-5
CDR3 protein: CSGWTSGAQQETQYF
CDR3 DNA: TGCAGCGGATGGACTAGCGGGGCACAACAAGAGACCCAGTACTTC